A selection of T cell receptor beta chains follows, all from one sample in a study of blood T cell repertoires in COVID-19. Sequenced by immunoSEQ multiplex PCR; TCRdb stores in-frame clones only, minus some. Here the sample spans more than 100,000 clones, roughly nine tenths being singletons. Input material: peripheral blood. The receptors stem from a human donor in a cohort sampled during active COVID-19. The conserved cysteine and the conserved F or W are not part of the CDR3 here. The order of the fields is CDR3 protein, V gene.

SVEDPMSLDTEAF TRBV29-1
ASSLARLTDTQY TRBV27
ASSSGTGSIYEQY TRBV11-2
ATAHLREAQNNEQF TRBV28
ASGAVYSSTDTQY TRBV9
ASSPGQGAGGYT TRBV5-4
ASSGQGLTDTQY TRBV2
ASSTPQTAGANQPQH TRBV28
AISETGANTEAF TRBV10-3
ASSPGQGAVDEQF TRBV7-3
ASSQGTENSNQPQH TRBV4-1
ASSFRGGNTEAF TRBV5-5
ASSLGAGGYNEQF TRBV11-2
SVGRASEAF TRBV20-1
ASSEVAENYGYT TRBV2
ASSYSGGWNEQF TRBV6-5
ASSLGEYNEQF TRBV28
ASSPTGTSWELF TRBV11-3
ASRRTSDTDTQY TRBV9
ASSFAAEYYNEQF TRBV27
ASSLAVVATDYNEQF TRBV5-1
ASSQKPGHQGYEQY TRBV3-1/TRBV3-2
ASSQQQGTNEKLF TRBV4-1
ASRGQTGNTIY TRBV2
ASSLLDRPTNYGYT TRBV28
ASSLGAYASEQF TRBV5-1
ASSHQESLAEEQY TRBV4-1
ASNGRGQTEAF TRBV6-4
ASSQGSDSGTGEQF TRBV4-2
ASSQALAGDEQF TRBV4-1
ASSLMEGGEQF TRBV27
ASSGAYEQY TRBV5-5
ASSHGRADPTKETQY TRBV3-1/TRBV3-2
ASSQIGLDITPYEQY TRBV3-1/TRBV3-2
ASSEEGLAGGTYTGELF TRBV2
ASSERTGGLYEQY TRBV7-8
ASSQEGLAGIGEQF TRBV4-1
ASSLAGGWGNIQY TRBV7-3
ASGAGDYYNEQF TRBV9
ATSDFKLGGSYNEQF TRBV24-1
ATSRDSQRNTEAF TRBV15
ASSDPGQGAGELF TRBV6-1
ASSLQGLEETQY TRBV2
ASSQENGEETQY TRBV3-1/TRBV3-2
ASYPDRIDYSNQPQH TRBV2
ASRNGLERNEQF TRBV28
SVEGRGPTDTQY TRBV29-1
SVEGQGHTDTQY TRBV29-1
ASSQGGYNSPLH TRBV5-4
ASSPRTGVLENTIY TRBV4-1
ASSTSGSSYEQY TRBV6-6
ASSYEGNTEAF TRBV6-6
ATSDNRGGGASTDTQY TRBV24-1
ASSKETGYSNQPQH TRBV21-1
ASSLGTGYEKLF TRBV7-8
ASSSPSDRSNEQF TRBV11-2
ASSLEGHAGGTDTQY TRBV5-1
ASSPGQGDYNEQF TRBV5-4
ASSPDLTGTVNTGELF TRBV3-1/TRBV3-2
ASSPAKDWPNQPQH TRBV7-8